These 5 T cell receptor beta chains came from one sample sequenced in a study of a mutant IDH1 vaccine in newly diagnosed glioma. The repertoire was sequenced with immunoSEQ multiplex PCR; TCRdb's copy has only in-frame clones and lacks some. The sample shows 30,000 or so clones, approximately 86% of them seen only once. Time point defined: baseline, week 1 (first vaccination visit). Treatment indicated: pre-vaccination baseline after standard-of-care therapy. The sequenced sample was PBMCs, obtained from a glioma patient treated with radiotherapy, temozolomide or both. Receptors were obtained from a woman in her thirties or forties with glioma.

The chain combines TRBV11-2 with TRBJ2-2, with D tentatively TRBD1 (6 bases). CDR3 size: 16 residues. The germline gives CDR1 SGHAT, CDR2 FQNNGV. V shed 5 bases and J shed 0 bases, with 13 bases lying between them. CDR3 sequence: CASSLNRVANTGELFF. The CDR3 DNA is TGTGCCAGCAGCCTCAACAGGGTCGCGAACACCGGGGAGCTGTTTTTT. Combining the CDR3 with reference TRBV11-2 and TRBJ2-2 gives the whole variable domain EAGVAQSPRYKIIEKRQSVAFWCNPISGHATLYWYQQILGQGPKLLIQFQNNGVVDDSQLPKDRFSAERLKGVDSTLKIQPAKLEDSAVYLCASSLNRVANTGELFFGEGSRLTVL.

The chain joins TRBV15 to TRBJ2-7; 11 nucleotides align to TRBD2. The CDR3 covers 15 residues. Germline lookup yields CDR1 LNHNV and CDR2 YYDKDF (reference sequence). J was trimmed by 2 bases and V by 5 bases; bases with no gene match: 5. The CDR3 is CATSRRLAGPYEQYF. CDR3 coding DNA: TGTGCCACCAGCCGGAGACTAGCGGGACCCTACGAGCAGTACTTC.

The gene calls are TRBV29-1 and TRBJ2-3, with D possibly being TRBD1 (6 bases). Trimming pared 5 bases from V and 2 bases from J, leaving 14 bases between. The CDR3 runs 14 residues. The germline gives CDR1 SQVTM, CDR2 ANQGSEA. CDR3 protein: CSVQQGSTTDTQYF. The CDR3, as DNA: TGCAGCGTTCAACAGGGATCAACCACAGATACGCAGTATTTT.

The V gene is TRBV2, the J gene TRBJ2-1, with unresolved D. The CDR3 consists of 14 residues. V was pared by 6 bases and J by 4 bases, with 13 bases between. CDR1 SNHLY and CDR2 FYNNEI come from the germline V gene. The CDR3 sequence: CASSVTGSYNEQFF. CDR3 nucleotides: TGTGCCAGCAGCGTCACCGGGTCTTACAATGAGCAGTTCTTC.

The table lists this clone with a few counts. The chain carries TRBV19 and TRBJ1-4; D is perhaps TRBD1 (5 bases). Deletions cut 7 bases from V and 0 bases from J, with 15 bases between. CDR1 and CDR2 from the germline V gene are LNHDA and SQIVND (reference sequence). CDR3 length: 16 residues. CDR3 nucleotide sequence: TGTGCCAGTACAACCTTCGGCAGGGCAACTAATGAAAAACTGTTTTTT. It translates to CASTTFGRATNEKLFF.